This T cell receptor (beta chain) originates from a study of human T cells and chemical hapten exposure. The overall study: Patch testing placed 0.01% DPC on the upper back, with readings at 6 days. Study-level findings and limits: Counts of TCRs expanded at PT1 correlated positively with patch test score. Significantly greater numbers of large CDR3 similarity clusters came from expanded TCRs than from controls.

Documented time point: pre-sensitization, week 0. The treatment is: therapeutic diphenylcyclopropenone sensitization with weekly scalp DPC. Prior to each patch test being applied, blood was drawn. A note on this clonotype: Its antigen remains unidentified.

MiXCR, applied by TCRdb to the RACE reads, yields one record per CDR3 protein. The sample consists of approximately 180,000 distinct CDR3 sequences, around 30% of them appearing once. V lost 11 bases, J lost 1 base, and 12 bases lay in between. The CDR3 is 12 amino acids. Germline CDR1 is MNHEY and CDR2 is SVGEGT. The sequence was collected from a woman under 40 with alopecia areata. Some clones in this sample may be carry-over from other donors' samples. The chain uses TRBV6-2 or TRBV6-3 and TRBJ2-7, with D perhaps TRBD1 (5 bases). The source material was whole blood, sampled in connection with sensitization to the hapten diphenylcyclopropenone (DPC). DNA of the CDR3: TGTGCCTCGGCAGGGCCTTCCTACGAGCAGTACTTC. Its protein product is CASAGPSYEQYF.